This TCR beta chain is from a study of technical replicates of blood from several donors. Measured with immunoSEQ multiplex PCR; TCRdb has only the in-frame clones, and not every one. The data contain about 83,000 clones, around nine tenths of them singletons. CDR1 and CDR2 from the germline V gene are SGHRS and YFSETQ. The CDR3 is 14 amino acids. Trimming removed 0 bases from V and 10 bases from J; junction bases left unmatched: 6. The V call is TRBV5-1, the J call TRBJ2-3; 9 nucleotides line up with TRBD2. This clonotype was sampled from a human donor in good health. Sequenced sample: T cells isolated from PBMCs. CDR3 region: CASSLALAGRSQYF. CDR3 DNA sequence: TGCGCCAGCAGCTTGGCGCTAGCGGGAAGGTCGCAGTATTTT.